The rows below give T cell receptor beta chains drawn from one sample of a study of shared clonotypes between healthy human individuals. TCRdb's copy holds only in-frame clones and misses some; the assay was immunoSEQ multiplex PCR. The sample has over 2 million clones, around 95% seen once. The sequencing input was naive CD4+ T cells sorted from blood. The receptors stem from a young man in good health. The CDR3 runs from the conserved cysteine through the conserved F or W. A D gene is named only where the DNA matches it firmly. Size is stated for part of the rows, as once, few or many counts, or as a class when the clone is expanded.

v_gene	j_gene	abundance	len	d_gene	CDR3aa	CDR3nt
TRBV19	TRBJ2-7	once	14	TRBD1	CASRVTGGFYEQYF	TGTGCCAGTAGGGTAACAGGGGGCTTCTACGAGCAGTACTTC
TRBV30	TRBJ2-7	-	13	-	CAWIATRTYEQYF	TGTGCCTGGATAGCTACCCGTACCTACGAGCAGTACTTC
TRBV5-1	TRBJ2-3	-	15	-	CASSPGAGVTDTQYF	TGCGCCAGCAGCCCGGGGGCAGGGGTCACAGATACGCAGTATTTT
TRBV15	TRBJ1-1	once	14	-	CATSRDQRQTEAFF	TGTGCCACCAGCAGAGATCAAAGGCAGACTGAAGCTTTCTTT
TRBV5-4	TRBJ1-2	-	14	TRBD1	CASSLGGQSYGYTF	TGTGCCAGCAGCTTGGGGGGACAGTCCTATGGCTACACCTTC
TRBV7-2	TRBJ2-3	-	15	-	CASSLGFAKADTQYF	TGTGCCAGCAGCTTAGGGTTCGCGAAGGCAGATACGCAGTATTTT
TRBV4-1	TRBJ1-4	-	18	TRBD1	CASSQDRTGGGSNEKLFF	TGCGCCAGCAGCCAAGATAGGACAGGGGGCGGATCTAATGAAAAACTGTTTTTT
TRBV5-8	TRBJ2-7	-	13	TRBD1	CASSLTQGAKEYF	TGTGCCAGCAGCTTGACACAGGGGGCGAAGGAGTACTTC
TRBV18	TRBJ1-1	-	15	-	CASSLPEPGRLEAFF	TGTGCCAGCTCACTTCCTGAGCCGGGGCGGCTTGAAGCTTTCTTT
TRBV7-3	TRBJ2-2	-	14	-	CASSPHNRPGELFF	TGTGCCAGCAGTCCTCATAACAGGCCCGGGGAGCTGTTTTTT
TRBV7-5	TRBJ2-5	-	15	-	CARSFCCGGRETQYF	TGTGCCAGAAGCTTTTGTTGCGGTGGGAGAGAGACCCAGTACTTC
TRBV7-9	TRBJ1-1	-	14	TRBD1	CASTTTGGNTEAFF	TGTGCCAGCACTACTACAGGGGGGAACACTGAAGCTTTCTTT
TRBV29-1	TRBJ2-7	-	13	TRBD1	CSVRWTGGYEQYF	TGCAGCGTAAGATGGACAGGGGGGTACGAGCAGTACTTC
TRBV5-8	TRBJ2-7	-	12	-	CASSFRTYEQYF	TGTGCCAGCAGCTTTCGTACCTACGAGCAGTACTTC
TRBV19	TRBJ2-2	-	15	TRBD1	CASSGRGRTTGELFF	TGTGCCAGTAGTGGTAGGGGGCGCACCACCGGGGAGCTGTTTTTT
TRBV6-6	TRBJ2-5	-	13	TRBD2	CASRPGGPETQYF	TGTGCCAGCAGACCGGGAGGGCCGGAGACCCAGTACTTC
TRBV7-8	TRBJ1-2	-	19	TRBD1	CASSSIPGGQGERVYGYTF	TGTGCCAGCAGCTCAATCCCTGGGGGACAGGGGGAAAGGGTCTATGGCTACACCTTC
TRBV5-6	TRBJ1-6	-	13	-	CASGRWENSPLHF	TGTGCCAGCGGGAGATGGGAGAATTCACCCCTCCACTTT
TRBV27	TRBJ1-6	once	14	-	CASSSEARNSPLHF	TGTGCCAGCAGTTCTGAGGCCAGAAATTCACCCCTCCACTTT
TRBV12-5	TRBJ1-1	once	14	TRBD1	CASGPGDRGTEAFF	TGTGCTAGTGGCCCGGGGGACAGGGGAACTGAAGCTTTCTTT
TRBV29-1	TRBJ2-5	-	14	TRBD1	CSVGQGPHQETQYF	TGCAGCGTTGGACAGGGGCCACACCAAGAGACCCAGTACTTC
TRBV9	TRBJ2-1	-	14	-	CASNRNSPYNEQFF	TGTGCCAGCAACAGAAACAGTCCGTACAATGAGCAGTTCTTC
TRBV7-9	TRBJ2-6	-	18	-	CASSLLQGPVSGANVLTF	TGTGCCAGCAGCTTGTTGCAGGGCCCCGTTTCTGGGGCCAACGTCCTGACTTTC
TRBV19	TRBJ1-6	-	13	-	CASSKGYNSPLHF	TGTGCCAGTTCCAAGGGTTATAATTCACCCCTCCACTTT
TRBV30	TRBJ1-1	-	12	-	CAWSPSSWGAFF	TGTGCCTGGAGTCCGTCCTCTTGGGGTGCTTTCTTT
TRBV10-3	TRBJ2-7	-	14	TRBD2	CAIGTSGGEYEQYF	TGTGCCATCGGGACTAGCGGGGGCGAATACGAGCAGTACTTC
TRBV5-1	TRBJ2-2	-	15	TRBD1	CASSPGGSGTGELFF	TGCGCCAGCAGCCCAGGGGGCTCGGGCACCGGGGAGCTGTTTTTT
TRBV27	TRBJ2-7	-	14	-	CASSLSAGSYEQYF	TGTGCCAGCAGTTTATCGGCAGGGTCCTACGAGCAGTACTTC
TRBV19	TRBJ1-5	-	14	-	CASSIEGGNQPQHF	TGTGCCAGTAGTATAGAGGGAGGCAATCAGCCCCAGCATTTT
TRBV5-1	TRBJ1-5	-	14	-	CASSSGGTNQPQHF	TGCGCCAGCAGCTCGGGGGGTACCAATCAGCCCCAGCATTTT
TRBV6-1	TRBJ2-7	-	13	TRBD2	CASRAGGIYEQYF	TGTGCCAGCCGCGCGGGAGGTATTTACGAGCAGTACTTC
TRBV18	TRBJ2-1	-	17	TRBD2	CASSPPGTGGPSNEQFF	TGTGCCAGCTCACCACCGGGGACGGGAGGTCCATCAAATGAGCAGTTCTTC
TRBV2	TRBJ1-2	-	14	-	CASILQVPNYGYTF	TGTGCCAGCATCTTACAGGTGCCAAACTATGGCTACACCTTC
TRBV18	TRBJ1-1	-	15	TRBD1	CASSPYGTGGTEAFF	TGTGCCAGCTCACCTTACGGGACAGGGGGGACTGAAGCTTTCTTT
TRBV7-6	TRBJ1-3	-	17	TRBD1	CASSNWTGRPIGNTIYF	TGTGCCAGCAGCAACTGGACAGGGCGGCCCATAGGAAACACCATATATTTT